A single sample is the source of the 4 T cell receptor beta chains below, sequenced in a study of glioma-infiltrating T cells. The iRepertoire nested amplicon-rescue multiplex PCR amplified TCR alpha and beta CDR3s from RNA. TCRdb itself ran the multiplex PCR reads through MiXCR, one entry per CDR3 protein. Of approximately 100,000 distinct CDR3 sequences in the sample, about 25% are singletons; the top ten hold 30% to 35%. Sample: glioma tissue, nonneoplastic brain tissue, or PBMCs (not recorded which). Receptors were obtained from a human donor with low-grade glioma or glioblastoma, undergoing nonglioma brain surgery, or in good health (not recorded which).

Concerning this clonotype: Germline and junction disagree at one end, which may indicate a read error. In nucleotides, the CDR3 is TGTGCCAGCAGTTCGACTAACTATGGCAACACATTC. Translation gives CASSSTNYGNTF. The chain couples TRBV6-2 or TRBV6-3 to TRBJ1-2; D remains unclear. Germline CDR1 is MNHEY and CDR2 is SVGEGT. The CDR3 is 12 amino acids.

This chain connects TRBV11-2 to TRBJ2-7; 7 bases fit TRBD2. The germline gives CDR1 SGHAT, CDR2 FQNNGV. The CDR3 is made up of 15 amino acids. The V and J ends lost 2 bases and 3 bases, in that order; junction bases with no gene match: 7. CDR3 bases: TGTGCCAGCAGCTTAATGAGCGGGGACCACTACGAGCAGTACTTC. This encodes CASSLMSGDHYEQYF.

This clonotype was counted at least ten times. The chain combines TRBV4-3 with TRBJ1-5; D not resolved. The V and J ends lost 1 base and 4 bases respectively, with 14 bases between them. The germline V gene has CDR1 LGHNA and CDR2 YSLEER. This CDR3 is 16 amino acids long. Here the CDR3 reads CASSQGAFGLNQPQHF. In nucleotides, the CDR3 is TGCGCCAGCAGCCAAGGAGCCTTCGGGTTGAATCAGCCCCAGCATTTT.

Points on this clonotype: A single base separates this from a much larger clone, so it may be a read error. This sequence joins TRBV7-9 and TRBJ2-1; 9 bases map to TRBD2. The CDR3 contains 14 residues. Germline V gene data show CDR1 as SEHNR and CDR2 as FQNEAQ (reference sequence). Trimming removed 0 bases from V and 15 bases from J; junction bases left unmatched: 9. CDR3: CASSLAPSGTSAFF. Here the CDR3 DNA reads TGTGCCAGCAGCTTAGCCCCTAGCGGGACGAGTGCGTTCTTC.